This T cell receptor beta chain was identified during a study of cytomegalovirus exposure and HLA in healthy donors. Study observations and caveats: On later analysis, the bulk of CMV-associated TCR beta chains appeared to be HLA-restricted. An ancestry cluster, one associated with Asian ancestry, reportedly showed fewer N-insertions than the 666-donor mean in a later analysis. Specificity for CMV antigens was confirmed in vitro for a few of the CMV-associated chains.

With V trimmed by 4 bases and J by 5 bases, 13 bases remained unmatched. The CDR3 is 18 amino acids. Looked up from germline, CDR1 is SGHNT and CDR2 is YYREEE (reference sequence). The PCR contained 60 Vbeta and 13 Jbeta primers. The method was immunoSEQ multiplex PCR; TCRdb's version includes in-frame clones alone and lacks a portion of them. Among 90,000 to 100,000 clones listed, roughly 78% were seen once. Regarding this clone: The target antigen is unknown.

V is TRBV5-4 and J is TRBJ2-7; TRBD2 aligns across 15 bases. Material for sequencing was PBMCs. The clonotype comes from a woman in her sixties or seventies in good health and CMV-seronegative. The CDR3 sequence is CASSGRTSGGAGLDEQYF. As DNA, the CDR3 is TGTGCCAGCAGCGGGAGGACTAGCGGGGGGGCCGGGTTAGACGAGCAGTACTTC.